This T cell receptor (beta chain) is from a study of CD8 T cells in ankylosing spondylitis. General study results and limits: Blood of patients with ankylosing spondylitis appeared to be characterized by a TCR beta motif of seven or eight highly homologous variants. Clones tied to disease were said to be significantly enriched in matched ankylosing spondylitis synovial fluid. Clones that were linked to disease were CD8+ and were relatively rare in peripheral blood.

V dropped 8 bases and J dropped 1 base, with 9 bases sitting between them. CDR3 length: 12 residues. In germline, CDR1 is DFQATT, CDR2 SNEGSKA (reference sequence). TCRdb re-called the 5' RACE reads through MiXCR, storing one row per CDR3 protein. The repertoire consists of about 540,000 distinct CDR3 sequences, with about 12% occurring once and the leading ten covering over 6.5%. There are many counts of this clonotype. Its cognate antigen is unknown. The chain couples TRBV20-1 to TRBJ1-3; no firm D call. The TCR originated in a male donor with ankylosing spondylitis. The sequenced sample was blood, either unsorted or a sorted T cell fraction (not recorded which). CDR3 residues: CSTWYSGNTIYF. The CDR3 DNA reads as TGCAGTACCTGGTATTCTGGAAACACCATATATTTT.